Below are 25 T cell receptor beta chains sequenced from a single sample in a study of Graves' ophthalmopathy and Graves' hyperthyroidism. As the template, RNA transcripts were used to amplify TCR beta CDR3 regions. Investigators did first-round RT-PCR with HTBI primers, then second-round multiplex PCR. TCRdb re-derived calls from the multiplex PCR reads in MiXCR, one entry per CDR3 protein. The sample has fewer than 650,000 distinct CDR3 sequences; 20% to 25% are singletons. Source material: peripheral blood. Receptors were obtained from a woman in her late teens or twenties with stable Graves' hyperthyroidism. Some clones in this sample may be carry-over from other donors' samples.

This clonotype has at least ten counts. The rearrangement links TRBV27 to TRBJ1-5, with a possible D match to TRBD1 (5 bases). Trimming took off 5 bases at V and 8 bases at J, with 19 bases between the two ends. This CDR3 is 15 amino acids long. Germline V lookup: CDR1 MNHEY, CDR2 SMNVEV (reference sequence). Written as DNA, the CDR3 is TGTGCCAGCAGTAACCTCGAGGGACCGCTAGAGCCCCAGCATTTT. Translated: CASSNLEGPLEPQHF.

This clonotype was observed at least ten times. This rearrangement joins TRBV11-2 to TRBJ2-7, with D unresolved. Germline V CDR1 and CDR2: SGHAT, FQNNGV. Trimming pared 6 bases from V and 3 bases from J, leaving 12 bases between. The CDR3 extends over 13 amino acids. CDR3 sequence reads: CASSLGAGYEQYF. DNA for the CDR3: TGTGCCAGCAGTCTGGGCGCTGGCTACGAGCAGTACTTC.

CDR3 amino acids: CASRVTEAGGRIGELFF. In DNA, the CDR3 is TGCGCCAGCAGGGTAACGGAAGCGGGAGGACGGATCGGGGAGCTGTTTTTT. This chain connects TRBV5-1 to TRBJ2-2, with 9 positions matching TRBD2. The CDR3 sequence is 17 residues long. Germline CDR1 is SGHRS and CDR2 is YFSETQ. V lost 5 bases to trimming and J lost 7 bases; unmatched junction nucleotides: 15. Full variable domain (remainder filled in from reference TRBV5-1 and TRBJ2-2): KAGVTQTPRYLIKTRGQQVTLSCSPISGHRSVSWYQQTPGQGLQFLFEYFSETQRNKGNFPGRFSGRQFSNSRSEMNVSTLELGDSALYLCASRVTEAGGRIGELFFGEGSRLTVL.

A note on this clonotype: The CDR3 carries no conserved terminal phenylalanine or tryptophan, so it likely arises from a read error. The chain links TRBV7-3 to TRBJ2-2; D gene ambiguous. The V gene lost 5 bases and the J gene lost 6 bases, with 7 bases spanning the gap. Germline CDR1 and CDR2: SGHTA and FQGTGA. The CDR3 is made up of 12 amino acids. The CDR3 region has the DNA TGTGCCAGCAGCGGGCCCGCCGGGGAGCTGTTTCTT. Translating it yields CASSGPAGELFL.

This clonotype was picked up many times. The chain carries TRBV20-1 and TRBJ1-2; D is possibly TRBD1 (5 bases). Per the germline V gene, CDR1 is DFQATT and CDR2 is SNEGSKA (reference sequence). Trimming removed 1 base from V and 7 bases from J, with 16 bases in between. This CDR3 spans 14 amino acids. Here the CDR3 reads CSARGRLGHSGYTF. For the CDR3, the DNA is TGCAGTGCTAGAGGACGCTTGGGGCATAGTGGCTACACCTTC.

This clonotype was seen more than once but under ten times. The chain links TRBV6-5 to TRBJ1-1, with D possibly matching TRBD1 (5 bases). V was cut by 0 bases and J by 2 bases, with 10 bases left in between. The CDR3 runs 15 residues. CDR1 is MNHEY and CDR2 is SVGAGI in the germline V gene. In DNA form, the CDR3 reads TGTGCCAGCAGTTACTCGTTGACAGTAAACACTGAAGCTTTCTTT. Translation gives CASSYSLTVNTEAFF.

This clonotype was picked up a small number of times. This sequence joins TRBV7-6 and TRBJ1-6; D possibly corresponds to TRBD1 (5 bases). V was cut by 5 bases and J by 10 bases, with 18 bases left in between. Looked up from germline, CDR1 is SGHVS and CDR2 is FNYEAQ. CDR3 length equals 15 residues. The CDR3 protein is CASSPGDGGNSPLHF. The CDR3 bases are TGTGCCAGCAGCCCGGGGGACGGGGGGAACTCACCCCTCCACTTT.

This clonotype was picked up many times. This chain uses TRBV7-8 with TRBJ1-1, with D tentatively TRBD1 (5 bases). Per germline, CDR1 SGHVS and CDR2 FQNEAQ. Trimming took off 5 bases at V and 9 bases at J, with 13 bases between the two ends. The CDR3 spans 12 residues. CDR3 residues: CASSTYRTKAFF. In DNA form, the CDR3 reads TGTGCCAGCAGCACATACAGGACCAAAGCTTTCTTT.

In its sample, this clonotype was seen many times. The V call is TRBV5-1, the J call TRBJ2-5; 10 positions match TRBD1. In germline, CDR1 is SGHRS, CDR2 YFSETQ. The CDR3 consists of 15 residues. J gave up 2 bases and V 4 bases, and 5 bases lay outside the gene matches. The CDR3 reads CASSGGTGAQETQYF. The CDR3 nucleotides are TGCGCCAGCAGCGGCGGGACAGGGGCACAAGAGACCCAGTACTTC.

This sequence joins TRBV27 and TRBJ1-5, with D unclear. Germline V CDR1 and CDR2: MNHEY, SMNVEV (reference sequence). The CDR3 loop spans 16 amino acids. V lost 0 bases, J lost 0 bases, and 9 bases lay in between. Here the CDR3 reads CASSLSRGTSNQPQHF. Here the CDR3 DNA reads TGTGCCAGCAGTTTATCCCGAGGAACTAGCAATCAGCCCCAGCATTTT.

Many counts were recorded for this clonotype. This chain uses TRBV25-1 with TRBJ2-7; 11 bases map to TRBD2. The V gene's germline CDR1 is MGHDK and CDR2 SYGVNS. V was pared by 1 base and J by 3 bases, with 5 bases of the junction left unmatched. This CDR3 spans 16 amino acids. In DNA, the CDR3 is TGTGCCAGCAGTGAATCCCTAGCGGGGGGATACTACGAGCAGTACTTC. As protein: CASSESLAGGYYEQYF.

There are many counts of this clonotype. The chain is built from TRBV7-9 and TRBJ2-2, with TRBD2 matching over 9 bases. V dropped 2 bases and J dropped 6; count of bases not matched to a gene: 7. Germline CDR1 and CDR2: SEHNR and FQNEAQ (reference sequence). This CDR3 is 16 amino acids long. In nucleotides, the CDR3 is TGTGCCAGCAGCTTAACCTGGACTAGCGTGCCCGGGGAGCTGTTTTTT. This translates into CASSLTWTSVPGELFF.

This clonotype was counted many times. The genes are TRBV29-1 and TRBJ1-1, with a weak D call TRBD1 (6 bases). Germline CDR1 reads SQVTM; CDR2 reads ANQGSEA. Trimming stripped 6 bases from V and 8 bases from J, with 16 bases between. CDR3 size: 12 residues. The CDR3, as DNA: TGCAGCGTAGGACAGTCCTCTCGGGAAGCTTTCTTT. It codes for CSVGQSSREAFF.

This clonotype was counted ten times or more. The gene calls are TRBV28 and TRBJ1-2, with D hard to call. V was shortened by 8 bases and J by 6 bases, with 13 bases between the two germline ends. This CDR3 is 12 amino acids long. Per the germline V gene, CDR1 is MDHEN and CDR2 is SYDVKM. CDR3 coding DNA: TGTGCCAGCGGGCCCAACCGCCATGGCTACACCTTC. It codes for CASGPNRHGYTF.

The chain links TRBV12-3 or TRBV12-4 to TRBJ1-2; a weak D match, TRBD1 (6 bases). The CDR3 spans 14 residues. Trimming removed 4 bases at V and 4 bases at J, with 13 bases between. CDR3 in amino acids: CASSYGIGGYGYTF. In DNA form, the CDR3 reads TGTGCCAGCAGTTACGGTATAGGGGGCTATGGCTACACCTTC.

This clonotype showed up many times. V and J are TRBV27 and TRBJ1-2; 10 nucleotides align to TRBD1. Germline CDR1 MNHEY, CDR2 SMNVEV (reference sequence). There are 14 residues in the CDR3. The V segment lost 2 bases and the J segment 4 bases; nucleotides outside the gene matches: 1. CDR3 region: CASSLRTGGYGYTF. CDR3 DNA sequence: TGTGCCAGCAGTTTAAGGACAGGGGGCTATGGCTACACCTTC.

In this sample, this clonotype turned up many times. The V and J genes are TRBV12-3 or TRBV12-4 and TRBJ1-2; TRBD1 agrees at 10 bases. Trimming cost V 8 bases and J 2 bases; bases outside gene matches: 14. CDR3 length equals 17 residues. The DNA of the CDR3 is TGTGCCAGCTATAATTATCGAGGGACAGGGGTCAACTATGGCTACACCTTC. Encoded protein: CASYNYRGTGVNYGYTF.

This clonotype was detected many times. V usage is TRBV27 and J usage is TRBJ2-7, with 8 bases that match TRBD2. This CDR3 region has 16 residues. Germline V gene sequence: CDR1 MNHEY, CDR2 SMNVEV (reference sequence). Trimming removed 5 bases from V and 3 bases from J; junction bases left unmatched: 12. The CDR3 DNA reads TGTGCCAGCAGTCCCCTGGGGGCGGGAGGCATCTACGAGCAGTACTTC. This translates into CASSPLGAGGIYEQYF.

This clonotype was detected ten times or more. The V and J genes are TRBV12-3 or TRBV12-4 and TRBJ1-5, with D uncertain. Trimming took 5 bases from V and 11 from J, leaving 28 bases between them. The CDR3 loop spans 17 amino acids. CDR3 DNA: TGTGCCAGCAGTCTCGGACTAGAAACAACGACCCCTCGGGCCCAGCATTTT. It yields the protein CASSLGLETTTPRAQHF.

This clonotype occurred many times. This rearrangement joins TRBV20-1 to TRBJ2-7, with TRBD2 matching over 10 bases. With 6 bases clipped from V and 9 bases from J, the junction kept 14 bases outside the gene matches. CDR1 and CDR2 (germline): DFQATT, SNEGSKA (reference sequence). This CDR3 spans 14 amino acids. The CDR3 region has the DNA TGCAGTGCAAAGAGGACTAGCGGAACCATCGGGCAGTACTTC. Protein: CSAKRTSGTIGQYF.

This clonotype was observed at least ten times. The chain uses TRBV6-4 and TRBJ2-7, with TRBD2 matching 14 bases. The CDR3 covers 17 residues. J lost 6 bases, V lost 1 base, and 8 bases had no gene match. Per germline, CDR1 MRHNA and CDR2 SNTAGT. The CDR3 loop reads CASSDLVTSGGALEQYF. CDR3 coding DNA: TGTGCCAGCAGTGACTTGGTGACTAGCGGGGGGGCCCTCGAGCAGTACTTC.

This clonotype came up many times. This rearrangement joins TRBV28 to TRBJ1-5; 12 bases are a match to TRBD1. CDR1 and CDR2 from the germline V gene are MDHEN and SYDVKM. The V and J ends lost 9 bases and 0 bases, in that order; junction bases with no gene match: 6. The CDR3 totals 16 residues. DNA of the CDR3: TGTGCCAGTCGGGACAGGGGGCTTCCTAGCAATCAGCCCCAGCATTTT. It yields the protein CASRDRGLPSNQPQHF.

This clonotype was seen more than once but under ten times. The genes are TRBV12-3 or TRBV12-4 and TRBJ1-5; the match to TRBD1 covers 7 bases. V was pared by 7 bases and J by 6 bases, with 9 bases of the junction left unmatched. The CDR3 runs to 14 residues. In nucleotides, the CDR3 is TGTGCCAGCAACCCAGGGGGTGAACCTCAGCCCCAGCATTTT. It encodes CASNPGGEPQPQHF.

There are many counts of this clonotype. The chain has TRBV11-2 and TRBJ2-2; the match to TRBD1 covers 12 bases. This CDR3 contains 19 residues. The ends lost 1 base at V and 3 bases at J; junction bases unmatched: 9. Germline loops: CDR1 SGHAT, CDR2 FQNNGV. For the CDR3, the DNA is TGTGCCAGCAGCTTAGGCCCGGGACAGGGGGCGTGGGACACCGGGGAGCTGTTTTTT. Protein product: CASSLGPGQGAWDTGELFF.

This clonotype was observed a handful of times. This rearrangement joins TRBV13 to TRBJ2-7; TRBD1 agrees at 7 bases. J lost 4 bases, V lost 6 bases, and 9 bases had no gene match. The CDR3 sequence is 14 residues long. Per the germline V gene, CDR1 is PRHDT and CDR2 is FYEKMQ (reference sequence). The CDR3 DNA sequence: TGTGCCAGCAGTCGACAGGGACCTTTTTACGAGCAGTACTTC. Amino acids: CASSRQGPFYEQYF.